These T cell receptor beta chains were read from a single sample in a study of blood T cell repertoires in COVID-19. Libraries were prepared by immunoSEQ multiplex PCR; TCRdb keeps only in-frame clonotypes and omits some of them. This table holds 90,000 to 100,000 clones, roughly nine tenths found once. The material sequenced was peripheral blood. The receptors were sampled from a man between 60 and 75 years old with COVID-19, enrolled during active disease. CDR3s include the opening cysteine and the closing phenylalanine or tryptophan. Each record gives: V gene, clone size, J gene, D gene, CDR3 protein, CDR3 DNA. The D gene is left open where the match is weak. Part of the rows lack a size; the others show once, few, many or a class for expanded clones.

>TRBV19|NA|TRBJ1-2|NA
CASTPTGNYGYTF
TGTGCCAGTACCCCGACGGGGAACTATGGCTACACCTTC
>TRBV2|NA|TRBJ1-5|NA
CASREGLAQPQHF
TGTGCCAGCAGGGAGGGGCTGGCTCAGCCCCAGCATTTT
>TRBV2|NA|TRBJ1-1|TRBD1
CASSGDRNTEAFF
TGTGCCAGCAGCGGGGACAGAAACACTGAAGCTTTCTTT
>TRBV3-1/TRBV3-2|NA|TRBJ2-1|TRBD2
CASSQPQGGNEQFF
TGTGCCAGCAGCCAGCCCCAGGGAGGGAATGAGCAGTTCTTC
>TRBV5-1|few|TRBJ2-1|TRBD2
CASSPGLAGVDNEQFF
TGCGCCAGCAGCCCGGGGCTAGCGGGAGTAGACAATGAGCAGTTCTTC
>TRBV19|NA|TRBJ1-5|TRBD1
CASSIGRGPLGPQHF
TGTGCCAGTAGTATAGGGAGGGGGCCCTTAGGGCCCCAGCATTTT
>TRBV29-1|few|TRBJ1-1|NA
CSADRGLTEAFF
TGCAGCGCGGATAGGGGCCTCACTGAAGCTTTCTTT
>TRBV30|NA|TRBJ1-2|TRBD1
CAWSRKETGGETDYGYTF
TGTGCCTGGAGTAGGAAAGAGACAGGGGGCGAAACGGACTATGGCTACACCTTC
>TRBV12-3/TRBV12-4|NA|TRBJ2-7|NA
CASSLATTYEQYF
TGTGCCAGCAGTTTAGCGACAACCTACGAGCAGTACTTC
>TRBV10-3|NA|TRBJ1-2|TRBD1
CAISGGTGSLLGGYTF
TGTGCCATCAGTGGCGGGACAGGGTCCCTCCTTGGAGGCTACACCTTC
>TRBV30|NA|TRBJ1-6|NA
CAWRSDSLNSPLHF
TGTGCCTGGAGGTCCGACAGTCTTAATTCACCCCTCCACTTT
>TRBV12-5|NA|TRBJ2-1|NA
CASGLRATYNEQFF
TGTGCTAGTGGTCTCAGGGCGACCTACAATGAGCAGTTCTTC
>TRBV7-8|NA|TRBJ2-6|NA
CASTQWQGSSGANVLTF
TGTGCCAGCACCCAGTGGCAGGGGAGCTCTGGGGCCAACGTCCTGACTTTC
>TRBV7-2|NA|TRBJ2-2|NA
CASSIRGSNTGELFF
TGTGCCAGCAGCATCAGGGGTTCTAACACCGGGGAGCTGTTTTTT
>TRBV5-6|NA|TRBJ2-7|TRBD2
CASSLEGRGGPNEQYF
TGTGCCAGCAGCTTGGAGGGCCGGGGGGGGCCCAACGAGCAGTACTTC
>TRBV7-8|NA|TRBJ1-2|NA
CASSFRDISYGYTF
TGTGCCAGCAGCTTCCGGGACATAAGCTATGGCTACACCTTC
>TRBV20-1|NA|TRBJ2-5|NA
CSASVQETQYF
TGCAGTGCTTCTGTCCAAGAGACCCAGTACTTC
>TRBV19|once|TRBJ1-5|TRBD1
CAGDRENQPQHF
TGTGCCGGGGACAGGGAGAATCAGCCCCAGCATTTT
>TRBV11-2|NA|TRBJ2-6|NA
CASSLGQVSSGANVLTF
TGTGCCAGCAGCTTAGGACAGGTTAGCTCTGGGGCCAACGTCCTGACTTTC
>TRBV3-1/TRBV3-2|NA|TRBJ1-4|TRBD1
CASSSRDRGGGEKLFF
TGTGCCAGCAGCTCCCGGGACAGGGGTGGTGGCGAAAAACTGTTTTTT
>TRBV28|NA|TRBJ2-3|NA
CASSSRGTVADTQYF
TGTGCCAGCAGTTCCAGAGGGACTGTCGCAGATACGCAGTATTTT
>TRBV24-1|once|TRBJ1-1|TRBD1
CATSAQQGGNTEAFF
TGTGCCACCAGTGCCCAACAGGGGGGGAACACTGAAGCTTTCTTT
>TRBV6-5|NA|TRBJ1-4|NA
CASTGNEKLFF
TGTGCCAGCACCGGTAATGAAAAACTGTTTTTT
>TRBV19|once|TRBJ2-4|NA
CASSQGGSAKNIQYF
TGTGCCAGTAGTCAGGGGGGATCAGCCAAAAACATTCAGTACTTC
>TRBV28|NA|TRBJ2-3|NA
CASSLYTQLGTSQYF
TGTGCCAGCAGTTTATATACCCAGCTAGGGACTTCGCAGTATTTT
>TRBV14|few|TRBJ2-5|TRBD2
CASSWTSQETQYF
TGTGCCAGCAGCTGGACTAGCCAAGAGACCCAGTACTTC
>TRBV7-9|NA|TRBJ2-7|TRBD2
CASSPQAGRNYEQYF
TGTGCCAGCAGCCCCCAAGCGGGAAGAAACTACGAGCAGTACTTC
>TRBV25-1|once|TRBJ1-1|TRBD1
CASSGDRGPAEAFF
TGTGCCAGCAGTGGGGACAGGGGGCCGGCTGAAGCTTTCTTT